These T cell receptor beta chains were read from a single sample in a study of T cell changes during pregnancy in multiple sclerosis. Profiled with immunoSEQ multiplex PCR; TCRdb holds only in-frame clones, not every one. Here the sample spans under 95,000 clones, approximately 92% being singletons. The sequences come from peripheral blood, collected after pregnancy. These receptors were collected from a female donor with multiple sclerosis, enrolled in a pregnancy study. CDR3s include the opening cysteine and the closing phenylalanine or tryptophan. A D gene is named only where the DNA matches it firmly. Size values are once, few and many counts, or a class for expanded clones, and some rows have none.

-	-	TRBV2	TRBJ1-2	CASSGQHGNYGYTF	TGTGCCAGCAGTGGTCAGCACGGGAACTATGGCTACACCTTC
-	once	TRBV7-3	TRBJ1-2	CASRLGGSGDYGYTF	TGTGCCAGCCGTTTGGGTGGCAGCGGTGACTATGGCTACACCTTC
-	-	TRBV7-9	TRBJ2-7	CASSPRDTYEQYF	TGTGCCAGCAGCCCCAGGGACACCTACGAGCAGTACTTC
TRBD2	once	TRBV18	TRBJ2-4	CASSPEMGSGGDKNIQYF	TGTGCCAGCTCACCAGAAATGGGTAGCGGGGGCGACAAAAACATTCAGTACTTC
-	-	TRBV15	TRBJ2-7	CATREVASSTHEQYF	TGTGCCACCAGAGAAGTGGCTAGCTCTACCCACGAGCAGTACTTC
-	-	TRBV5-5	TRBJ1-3	CASSFILGTKYF	TGTGCCAGCAGCTTCATCCTCGGGACAAAATATTTT
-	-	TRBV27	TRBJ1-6	CASSLSDFRVINSPLHF	TGTGCCAGCAGTTTATCGGACTTTCGGGTGATTAATTCACCCCTCCACTTT
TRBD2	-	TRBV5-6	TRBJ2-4	CASSLIREAAKNIQYF	TGTGCCAGCAGCTTGATCCGGGAGGCAGCCAAAAACATTCAGTACTTC
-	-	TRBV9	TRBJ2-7	CASSVGGSGSYEQYF	TGTGCCAGCAGCGTAGGGGGTAGCGGTTCCTACGAGCAGTACTTC
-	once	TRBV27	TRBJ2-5	CASSLSPRWETQYF	TGTGCCAGCAGTTTAAGTCCGCGGTGGGAGACCCAGTACTTC
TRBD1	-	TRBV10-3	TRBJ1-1	CAISDKGGQGAMNTEAFF	TGTGCCATCAGTGATAAGGGGGGACAGGGTGCAATGAACACTGAAGCTTTCTTT
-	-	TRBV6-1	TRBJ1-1	CASSQLGMNTEAFF	TGTGCCAGCAGTCAGTTGGGCATGAACACTGAAGCTTTCTTT
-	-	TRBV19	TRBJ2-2	CASIRRGPLINTGELFF	TGTGCCAGTATAAGGCGGGGGCCGCTAATCAACACCGGGGAGCTGTTTTTT
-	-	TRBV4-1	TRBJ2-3	CASSPLPGKSTDTQYF	TGCGCCAGCAGCCCTTTACCGGGGAAAAGCACAGATACGCAGTATTTT
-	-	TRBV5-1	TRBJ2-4	CASSPDVGNSAKNIQYF	TGCGCCAGCAGCCCGGATGTCGGGAACTCGGCCAAAAACATTCAGTACTTC
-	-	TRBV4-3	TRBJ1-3	CASSQDLLFSGNTIYF	TGCGCCAGCAGCCAAGACCTCCTCTTCTCTGGAAACACCATATATTTT
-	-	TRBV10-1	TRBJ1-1	CASSGSEAGSTEAFF	TGCGCCAGCAGTGGCTCGGAGGCCGGCTCCACTGAAGCTTTCTTT
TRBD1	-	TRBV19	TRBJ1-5	CASTGTGGFKPQHF	TGTGCCAGCACCGGGACAGGGGGCTTTAAGCCCCAGCATTTT
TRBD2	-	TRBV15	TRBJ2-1	CATSRPTSGPWGNEQFF	TGTGCCACCAGCAGACCGACTAGCGGCCCTTGGGGCAATGAGCAGTTCTTC
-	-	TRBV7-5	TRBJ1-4	CVRSLFDRPNEKLFF	TGTGTCAGAAGCTTATTCGACAGACCTAATGAAAAACTGTTTTTT